The 5 T cell receptor beta chains listed next were all sequenced from one sample in a study of shared clonotypes between healthy human individuals. Some clones are missing from TCRdb's copy, which holds only in-frame ones; the method was immunoSEQ multiplex PCR. The table shows millions of clones, with roughly 94% occurring only once. Sequenced: naive CD4+ T cells sorted from blood. Subset in this sample: CD45RA+ positively selected. The receptors were gathered from a man between 18 and 35 years old in good health.

The chain recombines TRBV6-4 with TRBJ1-1; D is unresolved. CDR1 is MRHNA, CDR2 SNTAGT, per germline. The CDR3 is 14 amino acids. Deletions cut 0 bases from V and 0 bases from J, with 5 bases between. This chain's CDR3 is CASSDSHMNTEAFF. The CDR3 region has the DNA TGTGCCAGCAGTGACTCTCATATGAACACTGAAGCTTTCTTT.

In regard to this clone: This specimen includes other DNA sequences encoding the same CDR3. The chain combines TRBV15 with TRBJ2-7; D gene ambiguous. This CDR3 has 13 amino acids. The V end was cut by 0 bases, the J end by 3 bases, with 6 bases between. Germline V gene data show CDR1 as LNHNV and CDR2 as YYDKDF (reference sequence). The CDR3: CATSRDKGYEQYF. The CDR3 DNA sequence: TGTGCCACCAGCAGAGATAAAGGCTACGAGCAGTACTTC.

The chain employs TRBV6-1 and TRBJ1-3; the D is unclear. Germline V gene sequence: CDR1 MNHNS, CDR2 SASEGT. This CDR3 is 15 amino acids long. Trimming stripped 4 bases from V and 2 bases from J, with 12 bases between. The CDR3 DNA follows: TGTGCCAGCAGTGGCCCCCGGGTAACTGGAAACACCATATATTTT. Residues: CASSGPRVTGNTIYF.

The J gene is TRBJ2-7, the V gene TRBV20-1; possibly TRBD1 for D (6 bases). This CDR3 region has 10 residues. CDR1 is DFQATT and CDR2 is SNEGSKA in the germline V gene (reference sequence). Trimming took off 5 bases at V and 6 bases at J, with 8 bases between the two ends. The CDR3 region is CSAYRVEQYF. CDR3 DNA sequence: TGCAGTGCTTACAGGGTCGAGCAGTACTTC.

The chain is built from TRBV7-3 and TRBJ2-7; 11 nucleotides match TRBD1. V dropped 4 bases and J dropped 5; count of bases not matched to a gene: 4. The CDR3 extends over 14 amino acids. Germline V gene sequence: CDR1 SGHTA, CDR2 FQGTGA. The CDR3 DNA follows: TGTGCCAGCAGCTCGGGACAGGGGGTTGACGAGCAGTACTTC. Residues: CASSSGQGVDEQYF.